The sequence of this TCR beta chain was determined in a study of cytomegalovirus exposure and HLA in healthy donors (dated by TCRdb to about 2017). Concerning the study at large: An earlier analysis of several hundred of the donors reported about 250 Gb of sequence data and some 120 million unique TCR beta sequences from roughly 180 million T cells. An early release covering roughly 600 HLA-typed donors comprised about 300 gigabases of sequencing data and around 85 million unique TCR sequences. Among the approximately 400 genotyped donors, around 81% belonged to the genetic ancestry cluster associated with self-reported Caucasian donors. The aim of the study was to test whether cataloging public T cell receptors could identify signatures of past pathogen exposure. The study used immunosequencing to profile the T cell repertoires of approximately 630 subjects and linked those repertoires to cytomegalovirus serostatus. Along with the roughly 700-subject first cohort, a separate validation cohort of over a hundred different subjects was used. High-throughput TCR immunosequencing, statistical association of individual TCRs with disease status, and machine learning were combined to predict cytomegalovirus infection status. A later analysis re-examined previously published TCR beta repertoires from more than 600 donors and added high-resolution HLA genotyping to investigate patterns of TCR occurrence. The later analysis used no new phenotypic data to find candidate immune exposures, relying instead on TCR beta sequences and their occurrence across donors. In an earlier analysis of 500 to 650 of the donors, high-throughput TCR beta sequencing was used to judge whether each TCR beta V gene segment behaved as functional or pseudogenic. Donor age, sex, ethnicity and CMV serostatus were compiled together with the repertoire data. Genome-wide SNP genotypes for about 65% of the roughly 700 donors were used in a later genetic analysis, which treated that subset as a discovery cohort. Every repertoire in the discovery cohort had been generated on one and the same sequencing platform. HLA typing included class I and class II loci at four-digit resolution. The number of donors typed differed by locus, with about 629-640 for A, B, C, DRB1 and DQB1, around 560 for DQA1, about 610 for DPA1, and 472 for DPB1. Roughly 5 DR-DQ haplotypes were treated as single units for association and clustering because of strong linkage in the cohort. Among about 400 genotyped donors of the cohort, an average of roughly 230,000 unique TCR beta nucleotide sequences was sequenced per donor, of which about 18% were non-productive.

Receptor amplification or capture employed the immunoSEQ multiplex PCR assay. A mixture of 60 forward primers for TCR Vbeta segments and 13 reverse primers for TCR Jbeta segments was used in the multiplex PCR. Amplification of the CDR3 region of rearranged TCR beta genes was performed with a multiplex PCR assay on genomic DNA. On the Illumina HiSeq System, the amplified TCR beta libraries were sequenced as 87-base-pair reads. Processing in the source paper ran as follows. A later analysis tallied tens of millions of unique TCR beta chains across the 666 repertoires, and around 9.9 million of those chains were shared by two or more donors. A nearest-neighbor algorithm error-corrected the raw reads and collapsed the reads into unique sequences, merging closely related sequences to remove PCR and sequencing errors. V, D and J gene segments were assigned by aligning CDR3 sequences to IMGT reference sequences. For a sequence to be retained, a match of at least six nucleotides was required to both a V gene segment and a J gene segment. A rearrangement counted as productive if the CDR3 had no stop codons and remained in frame with V and J, and every other rearrangement counted as non-productive. CDR3 was defined according to IMGT convention as the region running from the second conserved V-encoded cysteine to the conserved J-encoded phenylalanine. Sequences without an unambiguous match to a single V gene segment were excluded from the earlier analysis of several hundred of the donors. In an earlier analysis of 587 of the donors, a V segment was called functional when productive rearrangements were above 56.7%, and segregating when the standard deviation between donors exceeded 5%. A statistical classification framework was built for diagnosing cytomegalovirus status from the catalog of TCR beta chain sequences. A later analysis assigned V and J genes by comparing TCR nucleotide sequences with IMGT/GENE-DB human TR gene sequences. A later analysis assigned CDR3 sequences and most-parsimonious VDJ recombination scenarios with the TCRdist pipeline. A later analysis defined each TCR beta chain by its CDR3 amino acid sequence plus V-gene family, and excluded reads lacking a unique V-gene family. As a way to deal with suspected cross-contamination and a sequencing artifact, a later analysis dropped approximately 590 nucleotide sequences that were highly shared and had low generation probability. In a later analysis, a clonal expansion index for each public chain was calculated from normalized within-repertoire ranks of inferred template counts. A later analysis computed generation probabilities with a VDJ recombination model fitted to out-of-frame rearrangements, and checked the results against IGoR. A later analysis scored TCR-TCR, TCR-HLA and TCR-CMV co-occurrence with hypergeometric tests, applying a repertoire-size bias correction to TCR pairs. To estimate false discovery rates, a later analysis permuted the HLA or CMV assignments 20 times. In a later analysis, co-occurring TCRs were grouped using DBSCAN, and TCRdist sequence similarity was added for clustering within HLA-allele-positive subsets. Repertoires with fewer than 30,000 or more than 120,000 public chains, plus five repertoires with anomalous nucleotide sharing, were excluded from co-occurrence clustering. Sourced from immuneACCESS, this table was stored by TCRdb with only in-frame sequences that have V and J called. A share of the clones is absent; for the studies checked, an unresolved V gene accounts for under half, and the remainder has no known explanation. The V and J calls and clone size were taken over from that table, and D and trimming were inferred from the DNA. This sample has 90,000 to 130,000 clones in its table, and around 76% of those were observed once. Clones ranked in the top ten supply 10% to 15% of the sample.

The CDR3 spans 15 residues, from the cysteine through the phenylalanine. Only the CDR3 portion is preserved as DNA: 45 bases, with reading frame beginning at the first base. V sheds 6 bases and J sheds 5 bases, leaving 18 bases between their ends. From a lookup of the germline V gene (reference sequence), CDR1 and CDR2 are SEHNR and FQNEAQ. With respect to this clone: The antigen it recognizes is unknown. No base-level quality is on record; no much larger clone is a single base apart.

In total, 666 healthy bone marrow donors made up the cohort. At the time of sampling, all cohort members were nominally healthy, though unrecorded immune exposures were likely present. The donor was CMV seropositive and was included in the group of 289 seropositive cohort members. A peripheral blood sample was provided by each donor, and peripheral blood mononuclear cells were used for TCR beta sequencing. The Qiagen DNeasy Blood Extraction Kit was used to extract genomic DNA from the blood cell samples. Points the paper makes about the study in general: A later analysis found that HLA-associated TCR beta chains were more clonally expanded and had lower generation probabilities than equally common non-associated chains. Compared with the approximately 670-donor mean, donors in an Asian-associated ancestry cluster had fewer N-insertions in productive TCRs, according to a later genetic analysis. The study listed around 160 TCR beta chains as associated with cytomegalovirus. A few of the identified cytomegalovirus-associated TCR beta chains were confirmed in vitro to be specific for cytomegalovirus antigens. Specific HLA alleles were associated with over 15,000 TCR beta sequences at a false discovery rate of 0.05 in a later analysis. Sequencing depth was assumed to be roughly uniform across donors in the presence/absence analyses, though that assumption may not hold. In this cohort, only TCR beta chains were sequenced, and detectable features were limited by the absence of alpha or paired-chain data. A later analysis reported that several top co-occurrence clusters appeared linked to parvovirus B19, influenza, CMV and Epstein-Barr virus. It was suggested by the authors that the approach could potentially be generalized to other disease states and immunological phenotypes. A cluster of highly shared sequence variants was judged likely to be a technical artifact of the sequencing pipeline. Roughly 15 rarely observed V segments, including chromosome 9 orphons, were excluded from the earlier analysis of a few hundred of the donors because counts were too low. A later genetic analysis associated a missense DCLRE1C variant with V-gene and J-gene trimming of TCR beta chains, and an independent cohort replicated the association. Immune exposure information for the cohort was limited to CMV serostatus. Linkage disequilibrium might explain the correlated functional status among segregating V segments, but an unknown experimental factor could not be excluded. Across donors, most TCR sequences were observed very rarely, whereas some public TCRs were present in many individuals. A further reported finding was that TCR beta sequences accurately predicted the HLA-A and HLA-B alleles for most subjects in the first cohort. Assigning TCR associations to individual alleles was difficult when HLA alleles, especially DR and DQ, strongly co-occurred. Because some donors lacked HLA typing at each locus, the association tests relied only on the typed subset. A later analysis found that TCR association rates varied across HLA loci, with DRB1 alleles showing the most associated TCRs and HLA-C alleles the fewest. Broadly in line with IMGT annotations, most TCR beta V segments showed up in productive rearrangements about 87% or about 30% of the time in an earlier analysis of some 590 of the donors. The 87-base-pair reads could not distinguish some IMGT-functional V segments, including TRBV6-2 and TRBV6-3, so those segments were excluded. In both the original and validation cohorts, the classifier was reported to diagnose cytomegalovirus status with high specificity and sensitivity. In a later analysis, most CMV-associated TCR beta chains were found to appear HLA-restricted, with HLA associations seemingly driven largely by CMV exposure.

Sequenced input: PBMCs. The TCR originated in a man younger than 40 in good health and CMV-seropositive. Here the chain combines TRBV7-9 and TRBJ2-3; D gene: possibly TRBD2, on 6 matching bases. The DNA sequence reads TGTGCCAGCAGGACCCGGGACTCCCGGGGAGATACGCAGTATTTT. The resulting protein is CASRTRDSRGDTQYF. Extended through the reference TRBV7-9 and TRBJ2-3 proteins, this CDR3 yields the full variable domain: DTGVSQNPRHKITKRGQNVTFRCDPISEHNRLYWYRQTLGQGPEFLTYFQNEAQLEKSRLLSDRFSAERPKGSFSTLEIQRTEQGDSAMYLCASRTRDSRGDTQYFGPGTRLTVL.